This T cell receptor beta chain originates from a study of shared clonotypes between healthy human individuals. Study at large: Plates per donor: three CD4 naive, three CD4 memory, two CD8 naive, one CD8 memory. Study-level points and caveats: Shared clonotypes across all four donors exceeded non-shared ones in generation probability.

CDR1 and CDR2 (germline): MGHRA, YSYEKL. With 5 bases removed from V and 2 bases from J, the gap between germline ends came to 13 bases. CDR3 length: 15 residues. This clone has ten or more counts. Its antigen is unknown. Clones were sequenced by immunoSEQ multiplex PCR, and TCRdb holds only the in-frame ones, with some missing. The profile shows roughly 320,000 clones, about nine tenths of them singletons. The receptor was isolated from a man between 18 and 35 years old in good health. The rearrangement links TRBV4-1 to TRBJ2-1, with D possibly TRBD2 on 6 matching bases. The sample taken for sequencing was memory CD8+ T cells sorted from blood. Subset given: CD45RO+ cells pooled with CCR7-negative TemRA cells. The CDR3 here is CASSETSRTYNEQFF. The CDR3 DNA reads TGCGCCAGCAGCGAGACTAGTCGCACCTACAATGAGCAGTTCTTC.